This note documents a single TCR beta chain sequence. This record comes from a study of cytomegalovirus exposure and HLA in healthy donors. Sequencing used immunoSEQ multiplex PCR; TCRdb keeps in-frame clones, though not all of them. The sample shows 130,000 to 150,000 clones, approximately 87% of them seen only once. CDR1 and CDR2 (germline): SGHTA, FQGNSA. There are 14 residues in the CDR3. V lost 3 bases to trimming and J lost 4 bases, with 12 bases between them. The V gene is TRBV7-2, the J gene TRBJ1-1, with D maybe TRBD1 (5 bases). The sequenced sample was PBMCs. The TCR comes from a young man in good health and CMV-seronegative. CDR3 residues: CASSLGLGGTEAFF. In DNA, the CDR3 is TGTGCCAGCAGCTTGGGTTTGGGGGGCACTGAAGCTTTCTTT.